This T cell receptor (beta chain) is drawn from a study of blood T cell repertoires in COVID-19. On the study more broadly: Sites in the United States, Italy and Spain provided acute and convalescent COVID-19 samples.

This clone was counted between two and nine times. At the DNA level, this CDR3 is encoded by other sequences in the same sample as well. The CDR3 has 14 residues. Losses at the gene ends were 4 bases for V and 1 base for J; bases not matched to a gene: 2. CDR1 and CDR2 (germline): KGHSH, LQKENI. Clones were sequenced by immunoSEQ multiplex PCR, and TCRdb holds only the in-frame ones, with some missing. The table shows 220,000 or so clones, with 80% to 85% occurring only once. The sequenced sample was peripheral blood. The chain has TRBV18 and TRBJ1-1, with 8 bases lining up with TRBD1. The source of this sequence is an elderly woman with COVID-19, enrolled during active disease. The CDR3 DNA reads as TGTGCCAGCTCACTTGGGACAGGGAACACTGAAGCTTTCTTT. It is translated as CASSLGTGNTEAFF.